This entry lists 10 T cell receptor beta chains sequenced from one sample in a study of siplizumab effects on memory and regulatory T cells. The method was immunoSEQ multiplex PCR; TCRdb's version includes in-frame clones alone and lacks a portion of them. The table includes roughly 60,000 clones, approximately 93% detected once. Material for sequencing was CD8+ T cells sorted from blood. These receptors originate from a human donor in good health.

V is TRBV5-6 and J is TRBJ2-5; the D call may be TRBD1 or TRBD2 (5 bases each). The CDR3 runs to 13 residues. V was trimmed by 2 bases and J by 5 bases, leaving 10 bases between them. Germline V gene data show CDR1 as SGHDT and CDR2 as YYEEEE. CDR3 sequence (DNA): TGTGCCAGCAGCTTCGGGGACGGGGAGACCCAGTACTTC. It specifies CASSFGDGETQYF.

The rearrangement uses TRBV7-6 and TRBJ2-2, with 10 bases fitting TRBD2. The junction had 1 base not matched to a gene; V was cut back by 4 bases and J by 5 bases. Per germline, CDR1 SGHVS and CDR2 FNYEAQ. CDR3 length: 14 amino acids. The chain's CDR3 is CASSSGLATGELFF. In nucleotides, the CDR3 is TGTGCCAGCAGCTCGGGACTAGCGACCGGGGAGCTGTTTTTT.

The V and J genes are TRBV4-2 and TRBJ2-7, with unresolved D. The CDR3 has 14 residues. Between the trimmed V and J ends, which lost 3 bases and 0 bases, there was a span of 9 bases. Germline assignment: CDR1 LGHNA and CDR2 YNFKEQ. The CDR3 DNA is TGTGCCAGCAGCCATCAACTCATCTCCTACGAGCAGTACTTC. Its protein product is CASSHQLISYEQYF.

This chain connects TRBV19 to TRBJ2-3, with D tentatively TRBD1 (5 bases). The CDR3 extends over 13 amino acids. CDR1 is LNHDA, CDR2 SQIVND, per germline (reference sequence). The V end lost 0 bases, the J end lost 4 bases, and 5 bases lay between the germline ends. CDR3 residues: CASSIETADTQYF. For the CDR3, the DNA is TGTGCCAGTAGTATAGAGACAGCAGATACGCAGTATTTT.

CDR3 sequence: CASSQRGQQETQYF. The CDR3 nucleotides read TGTGCCAGCAGCCAAAGGGGACAGCAAGAGACCCAGTACTTC. The genes are TRBV7-9 and TRBJ2-5; 7 nucleotides align to TRBD1. The CDR3 consists of 14 residues. Germline lookup yields CDR1 SEHNR and CDR2 FQNEAQ (reference sequence). V lost 5 bases and J lost 2; bases outside the gene matches: 5.

The V and J genes are TRBV9 and TRBJ2-2; possible D gene TRBD2, 6 bases. V was pared by 4 bases and J by 4 bases, with 17 bases between. Germline V CDR1 and CDR2: SGDLS, YYNGEE. The CDR3 extends over 16 amino acids. The DNA of the CDR3 is TGTGCCAGCAGCTCGGGACTTGACTTGTTCACCGGGGAGCTGTTTTTT. Translation gives CASSSGLDLFTGELFF.

The chain combines TRBV5-8 with TRBJ2-3; 9 nucleotides align to TRBD2. Germline CDR1 reads SGHTS; CDR2 reads YDEGEE. This CDR3 spans 15 amino acids. The ends lost 4 bases at V and 0 bases at J; junction bases unmatched: 3. The CDR3 DNA sequence: TGTGCCAGCAGCCGGACTAGCGCAAGCACAGATACGCAGTATTTT. As protein: CASSRTSASTDTQYF.

This chain links TRBV27 with TRBJ1-4; perhaps TRBD1 as D (5 bases). The V gene lost 10 bases and the J gene lost 7 bases, with 16 bases spanning the gap. This CDR3 spans 13 amino acids. Germline loops: CDR1 MNHEY, CDR2 SMNVEV (reference sequence). This CDR3 reads CATSGSWGEKLFF. The CDR3 DNA follows: TGTGCCACTTCAGGGAGTTGGGGTGAAAAACTGTTTTTT.

V is TRBV2 and J is TRBJ2-7, with D uncertain. This CDR3 region has 12 residues. Deletions cut 3 bases from V and 2 bases from J, with 5 bases between. The germline CDR1 and CDR2 sequences are SNHLY and FYNNEI. The CDR3 sequence is CASSDGAYEQYF. CDR3 DNA: TGTGCCAGCAGTGACGGAGCCTACGAGCAGTACTTC.

The chain employs TRBV7-9 and TRBJ2-7; 8 nucleotides align to TRBD1. CDR1 SEHNR and CDR2 FQNEAQ come from the germline V gene (reference sequence). J was trimmed by 0 bases and V by 7 bases; bases with no gene match: 8. The CDR3 length is 15 residues. The CDR3 nucleotides read TGTGCCAGCATCCTAGAGGACAGGGACTCCTACGAGCAGTACTTC. Its protein product is CASILEDRDSYEQYF. Together with reference TRBV7-9 and TRBJ2-7, the CDR3 gives the full variable domain: DTGVSQNPRHKITKRGQNVTFRCDPISEHNRLYWYRQTLGQGPEFLTYFQNEAQLEKSRLLSDRFSAERPKGSFSTLEIQRTEQGDSAMYLCASILEDRDSYEQYFGPGTRLTVT.